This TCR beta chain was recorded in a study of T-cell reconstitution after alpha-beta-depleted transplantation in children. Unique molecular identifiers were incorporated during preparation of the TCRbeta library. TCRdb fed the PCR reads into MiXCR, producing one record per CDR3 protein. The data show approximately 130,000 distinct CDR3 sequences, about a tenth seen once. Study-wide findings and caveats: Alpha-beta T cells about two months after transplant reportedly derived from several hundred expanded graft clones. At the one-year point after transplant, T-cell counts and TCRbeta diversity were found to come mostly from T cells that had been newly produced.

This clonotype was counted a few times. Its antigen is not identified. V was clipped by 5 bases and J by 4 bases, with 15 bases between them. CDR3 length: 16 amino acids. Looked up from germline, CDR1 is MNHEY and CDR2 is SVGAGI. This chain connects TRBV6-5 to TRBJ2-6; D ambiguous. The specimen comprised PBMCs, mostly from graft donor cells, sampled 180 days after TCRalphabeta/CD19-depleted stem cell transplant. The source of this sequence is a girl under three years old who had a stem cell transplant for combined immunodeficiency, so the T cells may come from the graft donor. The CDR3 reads CASSPSGERGANVLTF. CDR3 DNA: TGTGCCAGCAGTCCATCTGGGGAACGGGGGGCCAACGTCCTGACTTTC.